The following is a T cell receptor (beta chain) sequence with its context. Its specificity is not known. This sample was included in a study of cytomegalovirus exposure and HLA in healthy donors. Across the whole study: An earlier analysis identified approximately 120 million unique TCR beta sequences in some 180 million T cells.

Points from the study as a whole: The likely origin of a cluster of highly shared sequence variants was a sequencing artifact. Earlier analysis found most TCR beta V segments productive about 87% or about 30% of the time. Investigators reported 150 to 200 TCR beta chains as tied to cytomegalovirus.

CDR3 length equals 18 residues. V shed 0 bases, J shed 5 bases, and the junction held 11 bases outside the gene matches. Germline CDR1 MGHRA, CDR2 YSYEKL. PCR involved 60 Vbeta and 13 Jbeta primers. Sequencing was performed with immunoSEQ multiplex PCR; in TCRdb, only in-frame clones are kept and a portion is missing. The repertoire has 150,000 or so clones, about 65% of them found once; the top ten carry 1.5%. The clonotype originates from a girl aged 10 to 17 in good health and CMV-seronegative. The sequenced sample consisted of PBMCs. The chain employs TRBV4-1 and TRBJ2-1; 9 bases align to TRBD2. The CDR3 region has the DNA TGCGCCAGCAGCCAAGAGGGGGGGGTAGCGGGGGCGCACAATGAGCAGTTCTTC. It translates to CASSQEGGVAGAHNEQFF.